A selection of T cell receptor beta chains follows, all from one sample in a study of PD-1 blockade in classical Hodgkin lymphoma. TCRdb keeps only in-frame clones here, not all; method: immunoSEQ multiplex PCR. The table records about 11,000 clones, approximately 75% of them present only once. Material: peripheral blood mononuclear cells (PBMCs), obtained at baseline. Source of these receptors: a human donor with classical Hodgkin lymphoma. The CDR3 runs from the conserved cysteine through the conserved F or W. D genes are given only for firm matches. The size of a clone is reported for some rows only, either as once, few or many, or as a class for expanded clones.

v_gene	j_gene	abundance	d_gene	CDR3nt	CDR3aa
TRBV18	TRBJ2-5	once	.	TGTGCCAGCTCACCACGGGGAAAGGGGCCGGAGACCCAGTACTTC	CASSPRGKGPETQYF
TRBV11-3	TRBJ2-1	.	TRBD1	TGTGCCAGCAGCCCCCGGGACAGGGGACGGGATGAGCAGTTCTTC	CASSPRDRGRDEQFF
TRBV12-5	TRBJ1-1	.	.	TGTGCTAGTGGTTTGGAGGAGACAGAGAACACTGAAGCTTTCTTT	CASGLEETENTEAFF
TRBV14	TRBJ2-7	.	TRBD2	TGTGCCAGCAGCCACCGCGGGGGACGCTACGAGCAGTACTTC	CASSHRGGRYEQYF
TRBV7-2	TRBJ2-7	.	TRBD2	TGTGCCAGCAGCTTAGGGCTAGCGGGCATCTACGAGCAGTACTTC	CASSLGLAGIYEQYF
TRBV9	TRBJ1-1	.	.	TGTGCCAGCAGCCCCTCCGACCGGAGGGACACTGAAGCTTTCTTT	CASSPSDRRDTEAFF
TRBV5-8	TRBJ2-1	.	TRBD1	TGTGCCAGCAGCTTGGGACAGGGGGCATACAATGAGCAGTTCTTC	CASSLGQGAYNEQFF
TRBV21-1	TRBJ1-5	.	.	TGTGCCAGCAGCAAAGTGGACAGTCGTCTAGGCACTAGCAATCAGCCCCAGCATTTT	CASSKVDSRLGTSNQPQHF
TRBV18	TRBJ2-1	.	TRBD2	TGTGCCAGCTCACCAGGACTAGCGGGGGCGTTCTCTCAGTTCTTC	CASSPGLAGAFSQFF
TRBV6-6	TRBJ1-1	.	.	TGTGCCGGAACCCCTGGGCCGAACACTGAAGCTTTCTTT	CAGTPGPNTEAFF
TRBV15	TRBJ2-7	.	TRBD1	TGTGCCACCAGCCGGGGACAGGGCCCTTACGAGCAGTACTTC	CATSRGQGPYEQYF
TRBV10-2	TRBJ1-6	.	.	TGCGCCAGCAGTGTCGCACGGGACACCTTCAATTCACCCCTCCACTTT	CASSVARDTFNSPLHF
TRBV4-3	TRBJ1-2	.	TRBD1	TGCGCCAGCAGCCAAGAAATAGGGGGCATGGGAGGCTACACCTTC	CASSQEIGGMGGYTF
TRBV6-1	TRBJ1-1	.	.	TGTGCCAGCAGTGAATACGGGGCAGACACTGAAGCTTTCTTT	CASSEYGADTEAFF
TRBV7-8	TRBJ2-5	few	.	TGTGCCAGCAGCTCAGAGACCCAGTACTTC	CASSSETQYF
TRBV28	TRBJ1-1	few	.	TGTGCCAGCAACGGGGGTTACACTGAAGCTTTCTTT	CASNGGYTEAFF
TRBV10-3	TRBJ1-5	once	.	TGTGCCATCAGTGATGGTGAGGGCCCCCAGCATTTT	CAISDGEGPQHF
TRBV7-2	TRBJ1-6	.	TRBD1	TGTGCCAGCAGCCCGGGACAGATTAATTCACCCCTCCACTTT	CASSPGQINSPLHF
TRBV5-1	TRBJ1-4	.	.	TGCGCCAGCAGCTTGGTTCCGGGAGCGACTAATGAAAAACTGTTTTTT	CASSLVPGATNEKLFF
TRBV9	TRBJ2-5	.	TRBD1	TGTGCCAGCAGCGTAGGGACAGGGGTCATACAAGAGACCCAGTACTTC	CASSVGTGVIQETQYF
TRBV5-1	TRBJ1-2	few	TRBD1	TGCGCCAGCAGCTTGGCTCTCAACAGGGGACGGGGTGGCTACACCTTC	CASSLALNRGRGGYTF
TRBV7-2	TRBJ2-7	.	.	TGTGCCAGCAGCTCGAGACAGTCCAGAAGGAGCGAGCAGTACTTC	CASSSRQSRRSEQYF
TRBV7-3	TRBJ2-2	once	.	TGTGCCAGCAGCCCCGACCCGACGACAGACAGGAACACCGGGGAGCTGTTTTTT	CASSPDPTTDRNTGELFF
TRBV18	TRBJ1-1	.	TRBD1	TGTGCCAGCTCACTTAACAGGGGAGGGACTGAAGCTTTCTTT	CASSLNRGGTEAFF
TRBV10-3	TRBJ2-1	.	TRBD2	TGTGCCATCATGCGGACTAGCGGGAGGGCATATGAGCAGTTCTTC	CAIMRTSGRAYEQFF
TRBV9	TRBJ2-5	.	.	TGTGCCAGCAGCGTAATGGGTCTGGCGCAAGAGACCCAGTACTTC	CASSVMGLAQETQYF
TRBV19	TRBJ1-2	.	.	TGTGCCAGTAGTATAGATAGCTATGGCTACACCTTC	CASSIDSYGYTF
TRBV9	TRBJ2-1	few	.	TGTGCCAGCAGCGTAGGGGGGCCCTACAATGAGCAGTTCTTC	CASSVGGPYNEQFF
TRBV2	TRBJ2-2	.	TRBD1	TGTGCCAGCAGTTTAGGACAGGGTTTCACCGGGGAGCTGTTTTTT	CASSLGQGFTGELFF
TRBV29-1	TRBJ1-2	.	TRBD1	TGCAGCGTTGGTGGGGGCAGGGGGCTCGATGGCTACACCTTC	CSVGGGRGLDGYTF
TRBV10-3	TRBJ1-5	.	.	TGTGCCACCGTTAAGAGGTCCCAGCATTTT	CATVKRSQHF
TRBV14	TRBJ2-7	once	TRBD2	TGTGCCAGCAGCCCGCGAACTAGCGGGGGGGCAAACGAGCAGTACTTC	CASSPRTSGGANEQYF
TRBV2	TRBJ1-1	large	.	TGTGCCAGCAGGTACACAGGGAACACTGAAGCTTTCTTT	CASRYTGNTEAFF
TRBV7-2	TRBJ2-5	.	.	TGTGCCAGCAGCTTTTACAGGGTAGAGACCCAGTACTTC	CASSFYRVETQYF
TRBV9	TRBJ1-4	.	TRBD1	TGTGCCTTCACCGGGACAGAGAATGAAAAACTGTTTTTT	CAFTGTENEKLFF
TRBV5-4	TRBJ2-2	.	.	TGTGCCAGCAGCTTGGTGGCAGGGGCCCCCACCGGGGAGCTGTTTTTT	CASSLVAGAPTGELFF
TRBV18	TRBJ2-1	.	TRBD2	TGTGCCAGCTCACCCGCAGGACTAGCGGGGTACAATGAGCAGTTCTTC	CASSPAGLAGYNEQFF
TRBV6-5	TRBJ2-7	.	.	TGTGCCAGCAGGCCCGGGACATACAACTACGAGCAGTACTTC	CASRPGTYNYEQYF
TRBV5-4	TRBJ2-3	few	.	TGTGCCAACAGCTCGATACTCCTGGGCGCAGATACGCAGTATTTT	CANSSILLGADTQYF
TRBV7-9	TRBJ2-1	.	.	TGTGCCAGCAGCTTAGCGGGAAACTACAATGAGCAGTTCTTC	CASSLAGNYNEQFF
TRBV7-2	TRBJ1-2	.	.	TGTGCCAGCAGCTTATGGACAGTCCAAATCCAGCGCTCAGGCTACACCTTC	CASSLWTVQIQRSGYTF
TRBV2	TRBJ1-1	.	.	TGTGCCAGCAGTATCGGGACCTTGAACACTGAAGCTTTCTTT	CASSIGTLNTEAFF
TRBV2	TRBJ2-1	.	TRBD2	TGTGCCAGCAGGGGTTCGGGGGGTGAGCAGTTCTTC	CASRGSGGEQFF
TRBV14	TRBJ2-7	.	.	TGTGCCAGCAGCCAAGATTCGAACAGACTCGAGCAGTACTTC	CASSQDSNRLEQYF
TRBV11-2	TRBJ2-7	.	.	TGTGCCAGCAGCGCCTCCTACGAGCAGTACTTC	CASSASYEQYF
TRBV7-9	TRBJ1-4	.	.	TGTGCCAGCAGCTTAGGGCAGGGTGGTGAAAAACTGTTTTTT	CASSLGQGGEKLFF